This TCR beta chain was recorded in a study of cytomegalovirus exposure and HLA in healthy donors. Broader study findings: Later findings reportedly placed an Asian-associated ancestry cluster below the 666-donor mean for N-insertions.

Germline V gene sequence: CDR1 MRHNA, CDR2 SNTAGT. The V end lost 5 bases, the J end lost 3 bases, and 13 bases lay between the germline ends. The CDR3 loop spans 15 amino acids. As regards this clone: Its matching antigen is unknown.

PCR involved 60 Vbeta and 13 Jbeta primers. Sequenced by immunoSEQ multiplex PCR; TCRdb stores in-frame clones only, minus some. The table lists just over 150,000 clones, around four fifths of them singletons. The receptor comes from a woman aged 30 to 39 in good health and CMV-seronegative. Material: PBMCs. The chain combines TRBV6-4 with TRBJ2-2, with D perhaps matching TRBD2 (7 bases). CDR3 loop: CASSIGGGYTGELFF. Here the CDR3 DNA reads TGTGCCAGCAGTATAGGCGGGGGCTACACCGGGGAGCTGTTTTTT.